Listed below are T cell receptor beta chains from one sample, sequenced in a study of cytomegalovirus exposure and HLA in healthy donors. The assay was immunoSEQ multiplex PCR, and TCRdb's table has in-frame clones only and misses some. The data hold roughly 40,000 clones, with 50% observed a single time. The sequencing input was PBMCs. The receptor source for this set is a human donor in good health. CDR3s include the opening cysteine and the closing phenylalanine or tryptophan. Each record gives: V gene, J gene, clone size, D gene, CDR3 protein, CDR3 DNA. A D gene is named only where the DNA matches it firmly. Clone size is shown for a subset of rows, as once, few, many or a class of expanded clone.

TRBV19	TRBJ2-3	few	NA	CASSSWRGGPTDTQYF	TGTGCCAGTTCCTCCTGGAGGGGGGGACCCACAGATACGCAGTATTTT
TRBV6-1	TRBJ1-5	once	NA	CASSGAGNQRQHF	TGTGCCAGCAGTGGGGCGGGGAATCAGCGCCAGCATTTT
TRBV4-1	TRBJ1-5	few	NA	CASSSTILPRLGQPQHF	TGCGCCAGCAGTAGTACTATTCTGCCCCGCCTCGGTCAGCCCCAGCATTTT
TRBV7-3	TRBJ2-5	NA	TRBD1	CASSLLGQGARSETQYF	TGTGCCAGCAGCTTACTGGGACAGGGGGCGCGGTCGGAGACCCAGTACTTC
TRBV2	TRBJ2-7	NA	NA	CASSVDRVQYF	TGTGCCAGCAGTGTCGACCGGGTCCAGTACTTC
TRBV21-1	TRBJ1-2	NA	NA	CARDRAGDGYTF	TGTGCCAGAGACAGGGCAGGCGATGGCTACACCTTC
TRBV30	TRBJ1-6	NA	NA	CAWRSYSGAGNSPLHF	TGTGCCTGGAGGTCCTACTCTGGGGCGGGGAATTCACCCCTCCACTTT
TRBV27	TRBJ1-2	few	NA	CASSLWGGASGYTF	TGTGCCAGCAGTTTATGGGGGGGCGCAAGTGGCTACACCTTC
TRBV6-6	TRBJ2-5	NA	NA	CASSYTGQKETQYF	TGTGCCAGCAGTTATACGGGACAAAAAGAGACCCAGTACTTC
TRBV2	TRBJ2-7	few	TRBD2	CASSEVTDGGGRHF	TGTGCCAGCAGTGAAGTTACCGACGGGGGGGGCCGGCACTTC
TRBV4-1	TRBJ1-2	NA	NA	CASSQEGGGVWPARHLEGYTF	TGCGCCAGCAGCCAAGAGGGTGGGGGGGTCTGGCCCGCGCGGCACCTAGAAGGCTACACCTTC
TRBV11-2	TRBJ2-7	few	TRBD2	CASSLLAGYNEQYF	TGTGCCAGCAGCTTACTAGCGGGGTATAACGAGCAGTACTTC
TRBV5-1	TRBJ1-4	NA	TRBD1	CASSTGGTGRTNEKLFF	TGCGCCAGCAGCACGGGGGGGACAGGGCGAACTAATGAAAAACTGTTTTTT
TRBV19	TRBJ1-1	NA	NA	CASSREVKTEAFF	TGTGCCAGTAGTAGGGAGGTAAAAACTGAAGCTTTCTTT
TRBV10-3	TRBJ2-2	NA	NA	CAITDPGLKGTGELFF	TGTGCCATCACCGACCCAGGACTAAAGGGGACCGGGGAGCTGTTTTTT
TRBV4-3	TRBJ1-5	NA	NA	CASSQDLWGGYQPQHF	TGCGCCAGCAGCCAAGATCTTTGGGGGGGTTATCAGCCCCAGCATTTT
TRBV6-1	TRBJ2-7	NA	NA	CASMWVRSSYEQYF	TGTGCCAGCATGTGGGTGAGGAGCTCCTACGAGCAGTACTTC
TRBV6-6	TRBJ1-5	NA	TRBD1	CASSMDRGHQPQHF	TGTGCCAGCAGTATGGACAGGGGGCATCAGCCCCAGCATTTT
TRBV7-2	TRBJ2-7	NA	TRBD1	CASSFRDRGLYEQYF	TGTGCCAGCAGCTTCCGGGACAGGGGACTCTACGAGCAGTACTTC
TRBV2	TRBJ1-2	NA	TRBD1	CASKGTGGRYGYTF	TGTGCCAGCAAGGGGACAGGGGGTCGGTATGGCTACACCTTC
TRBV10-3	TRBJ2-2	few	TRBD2	CAISRTETSGSNTGELFF	TGTGCCATCAGTCGGACAGAGACTAGCGGGAGCAACACCGGGGAGCTGTTTTTT
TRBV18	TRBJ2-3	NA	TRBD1	CASSRPLGRGQTDTQYF	TGTGCCAGCTCACGTCCCCTTGGCAGGGGGCAAACAGATACGCAGTATTTT
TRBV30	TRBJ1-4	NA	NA	CAWSVLITQGFNEKLFF	TGTGCCTGGAGTGTACTAATAACACAGGGCTTTAATGAAAAACTGTTTTTT
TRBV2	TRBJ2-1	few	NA	CASSVPGPYNEQFF	TGTGCCAGCAGTGTGCCAGGGCCTTACAATGAGCAGTTCTTC
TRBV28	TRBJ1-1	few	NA	CASSLSGTEAFF	TGTGCCAGCAGTTTATCAGGCACTGAAGCTTTCTTT
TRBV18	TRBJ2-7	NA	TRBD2	CASSPTSGRSSYEQYF	TGTGCCAGCTCACCGACTAGCGGGAGGAGCTCCTACGAGCAGTACTTC
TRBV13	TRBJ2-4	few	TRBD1	CASSPPWTGGYVGLAKNIQYF	TGTGCCAGCAGCCCACCGTGGACAGGGGGCTATGTTGGATTAGCCAAAAACATTCAGTACTTC